This T cell receptor (beta chain) was sequenced in a study of cytomegalovirus exposure and HLA in healthy donors. In the case of this clone: Its antigen is undetermined.

Overall study results and limits: An analysis done earlier found most TCR beta V segments productive about 87% or about 30% of the time.

Donors consisted of healthy bone marrow donors. Researchers ran the PCR with 60 Vbeta and 13 Jbeta primers. Source study methods: About 9.9 million of the roughly 80 million unique TCR beta chains counted in a later analysis were shared. Sequencing used immunoSEQ multiplex PCR; TCRdb keeps in-frame clones, though not all of them. The DNA was the basis for D and trimming; V, J and clone size are from that table. The profile shows more than 140,000 clones, just under 85% of them singletons. CDR3 length: 20 amino acids. J is TRBJ2-3 and V is TRBV21-1; the table calls TRBD2, which could not be checked here. TRBV21-1 is a known pseudogene. This clonotype originated in a woman aged 40 to 50 in good health and CMV-seronegative. Sequencing was done on a sample of PBMCs. CDR3 sequence: CASSKRGLAGSGAISDTQYF. CDR3 in DNA: TGTGCCAGCAGCAAAAGAGGTCTAGCGGGATCCGGGGCTATTTCAGATACGCAGTATTTT.